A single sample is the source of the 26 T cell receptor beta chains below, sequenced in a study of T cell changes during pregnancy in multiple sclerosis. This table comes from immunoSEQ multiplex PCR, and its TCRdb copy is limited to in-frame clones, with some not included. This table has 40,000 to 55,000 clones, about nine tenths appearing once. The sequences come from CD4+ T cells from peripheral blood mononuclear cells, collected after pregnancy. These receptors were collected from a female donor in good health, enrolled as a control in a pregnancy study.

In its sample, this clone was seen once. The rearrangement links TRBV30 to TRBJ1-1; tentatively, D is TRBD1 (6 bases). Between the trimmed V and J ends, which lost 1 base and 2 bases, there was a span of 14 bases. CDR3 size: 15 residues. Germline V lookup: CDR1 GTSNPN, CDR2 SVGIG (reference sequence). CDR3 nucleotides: TGTGCCTGGAGTGGGGGGGGCAGCCCTAACACTGAAGCTTTCTTT. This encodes CAWSGGGSPNTEAFF.

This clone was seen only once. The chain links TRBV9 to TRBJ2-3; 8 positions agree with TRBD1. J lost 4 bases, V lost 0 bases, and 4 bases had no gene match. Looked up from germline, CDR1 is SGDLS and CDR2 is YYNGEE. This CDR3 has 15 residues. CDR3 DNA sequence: TGTGCCAGCAGCGTAGCAGGGGGCCTTGCAGATACGCAGTATTTT. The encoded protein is CASSVAGGLADTQYF.

The CDR3 is CASRDLGRGKDTQYF. Here the CDR3 DNA reads TGTGCCAGTAGGGATTTGGGCAGGGGTAAAGATACGCAGTATTTT. This chain uses TRBV19 with TRBJ2-3, with D perhaps matching TRBD1 (6 bases). CDR3 length: 15 residues. CDR1 is LNHDA, CDR2 SQIVND, per germline (reference sequence). Trimming cost V 6 bases and J 5 bases, with 18 bases left between them.

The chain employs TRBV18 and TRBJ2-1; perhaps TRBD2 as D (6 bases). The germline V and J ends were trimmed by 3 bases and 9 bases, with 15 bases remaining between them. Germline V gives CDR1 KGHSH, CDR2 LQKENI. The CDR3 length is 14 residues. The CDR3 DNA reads TGTGCCAGCTCACCGCGGGACGGATTACTTGAGCAGTTCTTC. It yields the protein CASSPRDGLLEQFF.

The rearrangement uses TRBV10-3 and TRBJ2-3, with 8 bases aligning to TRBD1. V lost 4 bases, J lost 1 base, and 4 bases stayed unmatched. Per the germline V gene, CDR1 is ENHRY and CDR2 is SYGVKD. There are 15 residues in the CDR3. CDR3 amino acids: CAISGQGAGTDTQYF. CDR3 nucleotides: TGTGCCATCAGTGGGCAGGGGGCGGGCACAGATACGCAGTATTTT.

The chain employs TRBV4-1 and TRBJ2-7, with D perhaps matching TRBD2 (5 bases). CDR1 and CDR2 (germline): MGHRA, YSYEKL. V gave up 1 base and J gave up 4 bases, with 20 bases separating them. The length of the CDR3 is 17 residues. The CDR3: CASSQGFLQRENYEQYF. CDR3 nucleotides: TGCGCCAGCAGCCAAGGGTTCCTTCAACGGGAAAATTACGAGCAGTACTTC.

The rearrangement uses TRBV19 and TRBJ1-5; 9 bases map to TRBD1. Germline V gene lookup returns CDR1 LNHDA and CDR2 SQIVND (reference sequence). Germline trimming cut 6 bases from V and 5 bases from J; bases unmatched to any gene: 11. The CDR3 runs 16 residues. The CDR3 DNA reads TGTGCCAGTAGCTCTCTCCGGGACAGGGTGGATCAGCCCCAGCATTTT. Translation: CASSSLRDRVDQPQHF.

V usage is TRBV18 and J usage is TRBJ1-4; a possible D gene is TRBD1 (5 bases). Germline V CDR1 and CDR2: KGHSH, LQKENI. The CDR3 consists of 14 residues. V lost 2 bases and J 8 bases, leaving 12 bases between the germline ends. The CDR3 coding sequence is TGTGCCAGCTCACCATCGGGGGTGGACGAAAAACTGTTTTTT. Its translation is CASSPSGVDEKLFF.

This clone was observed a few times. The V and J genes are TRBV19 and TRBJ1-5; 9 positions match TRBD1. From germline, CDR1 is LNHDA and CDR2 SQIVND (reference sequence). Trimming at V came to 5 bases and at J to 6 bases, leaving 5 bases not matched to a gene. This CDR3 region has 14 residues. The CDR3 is CASSSWDRVQPQHF. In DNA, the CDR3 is TGTGCCAGTAGTTCTTGGGACAGGGTTCAGCCCCAGCATTTT. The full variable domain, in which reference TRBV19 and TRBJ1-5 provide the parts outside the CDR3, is DGGITQSPKYLFRKEGQNVTLSCEQNLNHDAMYWYRQDPGQGLRLIYYSQIVNDFQKGDIAEGYSVSREKKESFPLTVTSAQKNPTAFYLCASSSWDRVQPQHFGDGTRLSIL.

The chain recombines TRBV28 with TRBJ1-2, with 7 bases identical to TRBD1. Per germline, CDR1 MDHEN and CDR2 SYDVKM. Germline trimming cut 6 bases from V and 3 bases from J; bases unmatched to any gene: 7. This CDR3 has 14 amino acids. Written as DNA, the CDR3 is TGTGCCAGCAGATCGACAGGGAGTCACTATGGCTACACCTTC. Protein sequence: CASRSTGSHYGYTF.

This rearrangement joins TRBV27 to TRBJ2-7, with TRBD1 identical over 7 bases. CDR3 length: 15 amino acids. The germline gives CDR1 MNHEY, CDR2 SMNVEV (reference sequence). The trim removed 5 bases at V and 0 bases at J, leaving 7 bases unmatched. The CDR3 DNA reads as TGTGCCAGCAGTCCCCGACAGGGCTTCTCCTACGAGCAGTACTTC. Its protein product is CASSPRQGFSYEQYF.

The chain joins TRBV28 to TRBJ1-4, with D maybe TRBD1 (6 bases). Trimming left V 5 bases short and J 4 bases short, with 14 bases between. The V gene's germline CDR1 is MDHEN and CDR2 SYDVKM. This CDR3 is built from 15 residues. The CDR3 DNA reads TGTGCCAGCAGTCCAGACAGGCGGCTTAATGAAAAACTGTTTTTT. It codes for CASSPDRRLNEKLFF.

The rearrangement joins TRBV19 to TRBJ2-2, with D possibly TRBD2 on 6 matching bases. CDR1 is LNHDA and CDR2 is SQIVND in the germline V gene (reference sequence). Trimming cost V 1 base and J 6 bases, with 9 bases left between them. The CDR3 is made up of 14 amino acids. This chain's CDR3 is CASSIVGGPGELFF. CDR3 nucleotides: TGTGCCAGTAGTATAGTTGGAGGGCCCGGGGAGCTGTTTTTT.

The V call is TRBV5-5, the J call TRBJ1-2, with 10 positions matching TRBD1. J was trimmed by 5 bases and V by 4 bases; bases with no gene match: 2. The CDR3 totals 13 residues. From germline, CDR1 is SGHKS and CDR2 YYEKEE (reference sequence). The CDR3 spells CASSRTGGYGYTF. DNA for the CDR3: TGTGCCAGCAGCAGGACAGGGGGATATGGCTACACCTTC.

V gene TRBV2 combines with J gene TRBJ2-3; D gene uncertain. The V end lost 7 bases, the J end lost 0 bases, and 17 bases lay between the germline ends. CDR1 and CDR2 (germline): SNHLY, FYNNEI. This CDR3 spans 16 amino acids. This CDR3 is CASIGARTPSTDTQYF. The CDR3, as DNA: TGTGCCAGCATTGGTGCGAGAACCCCTAGCACAGATACGCAGTATTTT.

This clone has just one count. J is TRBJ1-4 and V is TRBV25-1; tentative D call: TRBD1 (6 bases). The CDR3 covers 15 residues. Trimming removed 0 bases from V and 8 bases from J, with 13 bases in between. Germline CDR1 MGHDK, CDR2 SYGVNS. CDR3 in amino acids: CASSEYRQGMEKLFF. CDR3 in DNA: TGTGCCAGCAGTGAATATCGCCAGGGGATGGAAAAACTGTTTTTT.

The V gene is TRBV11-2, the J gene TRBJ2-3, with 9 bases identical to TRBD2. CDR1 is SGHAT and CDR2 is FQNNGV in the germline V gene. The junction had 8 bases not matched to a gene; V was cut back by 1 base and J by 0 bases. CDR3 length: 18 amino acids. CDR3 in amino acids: CASSLVARLAGSTDTQYF. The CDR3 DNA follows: TGTGCCAGCAGCTTAGTAGCGCGTCTAGCGGGGAGCACAGATACGCAGTATTTT.

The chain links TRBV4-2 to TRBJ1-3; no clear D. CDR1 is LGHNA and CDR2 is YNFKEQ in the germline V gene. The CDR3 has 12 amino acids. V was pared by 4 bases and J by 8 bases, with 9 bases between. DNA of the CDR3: TGTGCCAGCAGCCCCGGCACAGACACCATATATTTT. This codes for CASSPGTDTIYF.

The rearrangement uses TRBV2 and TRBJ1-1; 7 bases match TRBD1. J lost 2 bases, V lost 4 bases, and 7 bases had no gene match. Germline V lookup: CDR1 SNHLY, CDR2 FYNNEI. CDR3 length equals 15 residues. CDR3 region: CASSGQGFRNTEAFF. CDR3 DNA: TGTGCCAGCAGTGGACAGGGTTTCAGAAACACTGAAGCTTTCTTT.

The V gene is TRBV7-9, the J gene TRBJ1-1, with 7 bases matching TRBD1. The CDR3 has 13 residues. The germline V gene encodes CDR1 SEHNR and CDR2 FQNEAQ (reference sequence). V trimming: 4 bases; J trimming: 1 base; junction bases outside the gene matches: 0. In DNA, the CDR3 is TGTGCCAGCAGCTACAGGGGGAACACTGAAGCTTTCTTT. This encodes CASSYRGNTEAFF. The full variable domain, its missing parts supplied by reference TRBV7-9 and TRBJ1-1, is DTGVSQNPRHKITKRGQNVTFRCDPISEHNRLYWYRQTLGQGPEFLTYFQNEAQLEKSRLLSDRFSAERPKGSFSTLEIQRTEQGDSAMYLCASSYRGNTEAFFGQGTRLTVV.

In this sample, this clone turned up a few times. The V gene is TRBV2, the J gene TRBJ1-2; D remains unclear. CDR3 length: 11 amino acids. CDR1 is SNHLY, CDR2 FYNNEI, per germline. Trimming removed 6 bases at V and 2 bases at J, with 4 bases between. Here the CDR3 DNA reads TGTGCCAGCAGGAGGAACTATGGCTACACCTTC. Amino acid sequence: CASRRNYGYTF.

CDR3 region: CASSLDGASNQPQHF. As DNA, the CDR3 is TGCGCCAGCAGCTTGGATGGTGCGAGCAATCAGCCCCAGCATTTT. The chain is built from TRBV5-1 and TRBJ1-5; no firm D call. CDR3 length: 15 residues. With 0 bases removed from V and 1 base from J, the gap between germline ends came to 8 bases. Germline V lookup: CDR1 SGHRS, CDR2 YFSETQ.

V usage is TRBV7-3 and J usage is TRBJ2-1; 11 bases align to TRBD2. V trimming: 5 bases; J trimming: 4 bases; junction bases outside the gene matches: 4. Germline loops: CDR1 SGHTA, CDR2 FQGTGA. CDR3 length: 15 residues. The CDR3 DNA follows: TGTGCCAGCAGCCGCACTAGCGGGGGTTACAATGAGCAGTTCTTC. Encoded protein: CASSRTSGGYNEQFF.

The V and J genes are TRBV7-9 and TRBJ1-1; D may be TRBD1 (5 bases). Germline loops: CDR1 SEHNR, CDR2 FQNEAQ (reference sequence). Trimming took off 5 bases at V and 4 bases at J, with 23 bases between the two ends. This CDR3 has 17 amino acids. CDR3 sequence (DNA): TGTGCCAGCAGCCCGAGCCGGACACTGGGCGTGGGCACTGAAGCTTTCTTT. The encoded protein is CASSPSRTLGVGTEAFF.

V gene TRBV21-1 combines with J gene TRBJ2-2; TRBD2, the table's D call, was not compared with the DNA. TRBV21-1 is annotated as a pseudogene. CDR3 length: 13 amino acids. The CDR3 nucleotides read TGTGCCAGCAGCAAGGGAGGGACCGGGGAGCTGTTTTTT. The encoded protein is CASSKGGTGELFF.

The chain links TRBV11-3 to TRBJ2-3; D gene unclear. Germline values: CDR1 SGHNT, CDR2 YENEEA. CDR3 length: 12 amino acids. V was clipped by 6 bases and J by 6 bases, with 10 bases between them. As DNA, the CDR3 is TGTGCCAGCAGTCGTCAGGCTGATACGCAGTATTTT. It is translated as CASSRQADTQYF.